This T cell receptor (beta chain) was retrieved from a study of T-cell reconstitution after alpha-beta-depleted transplantation in children. This CDR3 comprises 15 residues. From germline, CDR1 is SGHRS and CDR2 YFSETQ. V was pared by 2 bases and J by 0 bases, with 3 bases of the junction left unmatched. This clonotype has ten or more counts. Unique molecular identifiers were used in preparing the TCRbeta library. In TCRdb, the PCR reads were re-called with MiXCR into one record per CDR3 protein. The sample holds about 610,000 distinct CDR3 sequences, under 12% seen once. The specimen was PBMCs from the stem cell graft donor, collected from the stem cell graft. The source of this sequence is a human donor who donated a stem cell graft to a child with acute myeloid leukemia. The genes are TRBV5-1 and TRBJ2-3; TRBD2 aligns across 7 bases. The CDR3 here is CASSLTSVSTDTQYF. The CDR3 nucleotides read TGCGCCAGCAGCTTAACTAGCGTTAGCACAGATACGCAGTATTTT. The variable domain in full, completed from reference TRBV5-1 and TRBJ2-3, reads KAGVTQTPRYLIKTRGQQVTLSCSPISGHRSVSWYQQTPGQGLQFLFEYFSETQRNKGNFPGRFSGRQFSNSRSEMNVSTLELGDSALYLCASSLTSVSTDTQYFGPGTRLTVL.